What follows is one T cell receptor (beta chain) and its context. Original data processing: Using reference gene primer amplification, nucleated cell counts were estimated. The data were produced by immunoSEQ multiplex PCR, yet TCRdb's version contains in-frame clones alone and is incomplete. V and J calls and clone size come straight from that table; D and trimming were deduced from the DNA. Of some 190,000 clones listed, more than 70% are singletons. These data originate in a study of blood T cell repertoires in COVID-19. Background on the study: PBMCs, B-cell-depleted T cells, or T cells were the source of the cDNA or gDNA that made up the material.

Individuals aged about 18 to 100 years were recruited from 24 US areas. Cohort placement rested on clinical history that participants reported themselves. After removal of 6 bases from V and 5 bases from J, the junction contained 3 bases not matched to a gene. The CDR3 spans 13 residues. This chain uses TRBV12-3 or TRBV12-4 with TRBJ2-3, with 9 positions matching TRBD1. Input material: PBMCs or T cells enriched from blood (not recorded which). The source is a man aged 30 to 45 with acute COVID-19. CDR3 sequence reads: CASRTGGVDTQYF. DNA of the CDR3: TGTGCCAGCAGGACAGGGGGAGTAGATACGCAGTATTTT.